The TCR beta chain described here comes from a study of early T cells in non-severe SARS-CoV-2 infection. Study in general: Sequencing targeted bulk RNA from unsorted whole blood, leaving chains unpaired. Broader study findings: Anti-spike CD8 responses were favored in VDJdb matching, and private and CD4 specificities were missed.

J lost 8 bases, V lost 2 bases, and 5 bases had no gene match. CDR3 length: 14 residues. CDR1 and CDR2 (germline): SGHDN, FVKESK. The TCR library protocol attached unique molecular identifiers to the individual cDNA molecules. TCRdb re-called the 5' RACE reads through MiXCR, storing one row per CDR3 protein. The data show approximately 70,000 distinct CDR3 sequences, with more than 9.5% seen just once and around 6% held by the top ten. Only one count was recorded for this clonotype. The antigen is unknown. The chain has TRBV14 and TRBJ2-3, with TRBD2 matching over 9 bases. The material was whole blood, obtained at baseline. This TCR was recovered from an adult who was a healthcare worker with PCR-confirmed SARS-CoV-2 infection or an uninfected control (not recorded which). CDR3 protein: CASSQMLAGRTQYF. CDR3 bases: TGTGCCAGCAGCCAAATGCTAGCGGGGCGTACGCAGTATTTT.